This passage covers 27 T cell receptor beta chains from one sample sequenced in a study of T cells in women clearing cervical HPV infection. Assay used: immunoSEQ multiplex PCR; TCRdb lists only in-frame clones, some missing. The listing contains tens of thousands of clones. The sequenced sample consisted of blood buffy coat. These receptor sequences come from a woman between 18 and 70 years old with a cervical HPV16 infection that either progressed to CIN3+ or cleared (not recorded which).

As regards this clone: The sequenced fragment ends 3 residues before the CDR3 boundary, so the rest is inferred from the germline J gene. The chain is built from TRBV20-1 and TRBJ2-5; 10 positions match TRBD2. Germline loops: CDR1 DFQATT, CDR2 SNEGSKA (reference sequence). The CDR3 covers 14 residues. The ends lost 5 bases at V and 7 bases at J; junction bases unmatched: 10. The CDR3 loop reads CSAGLAGDYGTQYF. Partial CDR3 DNA: TGCAGTGCTGGGCTAGCGGGAGATTATGGGACC.

A word on this clone: The DNA ends 3 residues before the CDR3 does, and the rest of the CDR3 is filled in from the germline J gene. This chain uses TRBV30 with TRBJ1-2; 7 nucleotides agree with TRBD1. The trim removed 1 base at V and 0 bases at J, leaving 14 bases unmatched. The CDR3 sequence is 18 residues long. The germline CDR1 and CDR2 sequences are GTSNPN and SVGIG (reference sequence). The CDR3 reads CAWSAGTRQGIANYGYTF. CDR3 DNA (partial): TGTGCCTGGAGTGCGGGGACCCGACAGGGCATAGCTAACTATGGC.

Of note for this clone: The observed sequence ends 3 residues before the CDR3 terminus, with the missing tail filled in from the germline J gene. J is TRBJ2-2 and V is TRBV20-1; 9 bases are shared with TRBD2. The CDR3 totals 13 residues. Germline CDR1 is DFQATT and CDR2 is SNEGSKA (reference sequence). V was clipped by 7 bases and J by 6 bases; unmatched bases: 6. The CDR3 region is CSGHEREAGELFF. The CDR3 DNA, read in part, is TGCAGTGGGCACGAGCGGGAGGCCGGGGAG.

CDR3 in amino acids: CASSTGTDYTF. CDR3 DNA, as far as it was read: TGTGCCAGCAGTACAGGGACGGAC. The chain recombines TRBV7-6 with TRBJ1-2; perhaps TRBD1 as D (6 bases). The CDR3 end falls 3 residues outside the read, so it is completed with the germline J gene. The CDR3 is made up of 11 amino acids. The germline gives CDR1 SGHVS, CDR2 FNYEAQ. Drawing the rest from reference TRBV7-6 and TRBJ1-2, the complete variable domain is GAGVSQSPRYKVTKRGQDVALRCDPISGHVSLYWYRQALGQGPEFLTYFNYEAQQDKSGLPNDRFSAERPEGSISTLTIQRTEQRDSAMYRCASSTGTDYTFGSGTRLTVV.

Concerning this clone itself: Read sequence stops 3 residues before the CDR3 end, and the germline J gene provides the missing end. V is TRBV7-2 and J is TRBJ2-1; no definite D call. Trimming shortened V by 2 bases and J by 6 bases, and 8 bases separated the two germline ends. Germline V gene data show CDR1 as SGHTA and CDR2 as FQGNSA. This CDR3 contains 13 residues. The covered CDR3 bases are TGTGCCAGCAGCTTAATCTCTAGCAATGAG. Translation gives CASSLISSNE. The complete CDR3 protein is CASSLISSNEQFF. The full variable domain, its missing parts supplied by reference TRBV7-2 and TRBJ2-1, is GAGVSQSPSNKVTEKGKDVELRCDPISGHTALYWYRQSLGQGLEFLIYFQGNSAPDKSGLPSDRFSAERTGGSVSTLTIQRTQQEDSAVYLCASSLISSNEQFFGPGTRLTVL.

Concerning this clone: The read terminates 3 residues before the CDR3 end, so the remaining end is supplied by the germline J gene. The V call is TRBV5-1, the J call TRBJ2-7; 14 bases are a match to TRBD2. From germline, CDR1 is SGHRS and CDR2 YFSETQ. The CDR3 spans 19 residues. Germline trimming cut 0 bases from V and 4 bases from J; bases unmatched to any gene: 12. The CDR3 loop reads CASSLGNRLAGGIRYEQYF. CDR3 bases read: TGCGCCAGCAGCTTGGGTAACAGACTAGCGGGAGGGATTCGTTACGAG.

Remarks on this clone: Read data end 3 residues before the CDR3 end; the end is taken from the germline J gene. The V and J genes are TRBV19 and TRBJ2-3, with D possibly TRBD1 on 9 matching bases. This CDR3 spans 16 amino acids. The germline CDR1 and CDR2 sequences are LNHDA and SQIVND (reference sequence). This CDR3 reads CASSSGGTGMGETQYF. CDR3 DNA (partial): TGTGCCAGTAGTTCGGGGGGGACAGGGATGGGTGAGACG.

CDR3: CSARDLRTSGSFVYNEQFF. The covered CDR3 bases are TGCAGTGCTAGAGACCTTAGGACTAGCGGGAGTTTTGTCTACAATGAG. The chain has TRBV20-1 and TRBJ2-1; 13 bases are a match to TRBD2. The read is 3 residues too short to cover the CDR3 end, so that end is filled in from the germline J gene. The CDR3 has 19 residues. V lost 0 bases to trimming and J lost 3 bases; unmatched junction nucleotides: 11. The germline CDR1 and CDR2 sequences are DFQATT and SNEGSKA (reference sequence).

In regard to this clone: Read coverage stops 3 residues before the CDR3 terminus; the germline J gene supplies the remainder. The chain joins TRBV11-2 to TRBJ1-1; unclear D gene. In germline, CDR1 is SGHAT, CDR2 FQNNGV. CDR3 length: 14 residues. Trimming took off 1 base at V and 0 bases at J, with 6 bases between the two ends. The CDR3 region is CASSLGLMNTEAFF. The CDR3 bases that were read are TGTGCCAGCAGCTTAGGACTTATGAACACTGAA.

About this clone itself: The read ends 3 residues before the CDR3 terminus; that terminus is restored from the germline J gene. The rearrangement links TRBV14 to TRBJ1-2; D not certain. V lost 6 bases, J lost 4 bases, and 21 bases lay in between. CDR1 and CDR2 from the germline V gene are SGHDN and FVKESK. This CDR3 contains 16 residues. The CDR3 protein is CASRPSTAVLSYGYTF. The part of the CDR3 DNA that was read is TGTGCCAGCAGGCCTTCGACGGCGGTTTTGAGCTATGGC.

As regards this clone: The read ends 3 residues shy of where the CDR3 ends; the end is completed using the germline J gene. The chain joins TRBV14 to TRBJ2-2; D perhaps matches TRBD1 (5 bases). Germline V gene lookup returns CDR1 SGHDN and CDR2 FVKESK. The CDR3 is 14 amino acids. The sequenced part of the CDR3 DNA is TGTGCCAGCAGCCCTCGGACATACGGCGAAAAG. Translation: CASSPRTYGEK. The CDR3 in full is CASSPRTYGEKLFF.

Note on this clone: The CDR3 extends 3 residues past the end of the read, so its final part is completed from the germline J gene. The rearrangement links TRBV10-3 to TRBJ2-1, with D unresolved. In germline, CDR1 is ENHRY, CDR2 SYGVKD. The V gene lost 4 bases and the J gene lost 8 bases, with 12 bases spanning the gap. The CDR3 totals 13 residues. The DNA read from the CDR3 is TGTGCCATCAGTGTCCTAGTTCTGGATGAG. Residues: CAISVLVLDE. The entire CDR3 sequence reads CAISVLVLDEQFF.

Comments on this clone: The read ends 3 residues early relative to the CDR3; the germline J gene fills the gap. The chain has TRBV30 and TRBJ2-4, with 12 nucleotides matching TRBD1. The germline gives CDR1 GTSNPN, CDR2 SVGIG (reference sequence). This CDR3 region has 13 residues. The sequenced part of the CDR3 DNA is TGTGCCTGGAAAGGGACAGGGGGCGGAGGT. Its protein is CAWKGTGGGG. The whole CDR3 sequence is CAWKGTGGGGQYF.

Of note for this clone: The read ends 3 residues early relative to the CDR3; the germline J gene fills the gap. The chain couples TRBV7-8 to TRBJ2-2; 9 bases line up with TRBD2. Germline CDR1 and CDR2: SGHVS and FQNEAQ. V gave up 5 bases and J gave up 5 bases; unmatched junction bases: 6. The CDR3 sequence is 15 residues long. The covered CDR3 bases are TGTGCCAGCAGCCTTAGCGGGAGCGGTACCGGGGAG. This gives the protein CASSLSGSGTGE. The complete CDR3 protein is CASSLSGSGTGELFF. Based on the CDR3 plus reference TRBV7-8 and TRBJ2-2, the full variable domain is GAGVSQSPRYKVAKRGQDVALRCDPISGHVSLFWYQQALGQGPEFLTYFQNEAQLDKSGLPSDRFFAERPEGSVSTLKIQRTQQEDSAVYLCASSLSGSGTGELFFGEGSRLTVL.

About this clone: The CDR3 end lies 3 residues beyond the end of the read and is filled in from the germline J gene. The V and J genes are TRBV19 and TRBJ2-3; 11 bases are shared with TRBD2. With V trimmed by 4 bases and J by 3 bases, 6 bases remained unmatched. This CDR3 has 16 amino acids. Per the germline V gene, CDR1 is LNHDA and CDR2 is SQIVND (reference sequence). CDR3 loop: CASSTGTSGRTDTQYF. CDR3 DNA (partial): TGTGCCAGTAGTACAGGGACTAGCGGACGGACAGATACG.

Turning to this clone: The read is 3 residues too short to cover the CDR3 end, so that end is filled in from the germline J gene. This rearrangement joins TRBV5-5 to TRBJ2-5; weak D call: TRBD2 (7 bases). The ends were cut back, 4 bases at V and 1 base at J, with 14 bases in the middle. Per germline, CDR1 SGHKS and CDR2 YYEKEE (reference sequence). The CDR3 is 15 amino acids. The sequenced CDR3 bases are TGTGCCAGCAGCCTGAGGGGGGGCAGCCAAGAGACC. It codes for CASSLRGGSQET. The full CDR3 reads CASSLRGGSQETQYF.

A remark on this clone: The read gets to within 3 residues of the CDR3 end, and the germline J gene fills in the rest. The rearrangement links TRBV5-6 to TRBJ2-1; perhaps TRBD2 as D (7 bases). Germline CDR1 SGHDT, CDR2 YYEEEE. Trimming stripped 2 bases from V and 5 bases from J, with 11 bases between. This CDR3 spans 14 amino acids. The CDR3 sequence: CASSLGGVHNEQFF. The sequenced part of the CDR3 DNA is TGTGCCAGCAGCTTAGGGGGGGTACACAATGAG.

For this clone: The DNA ends 3 residues before the CDR3 does, and the rest of the CDR3 is filled in from the germline J gene. This chain connects TRBV5-4 to TRBJ1-1; a possible D gene is TRBD1 (6 bases). Trimming removed 2 bases at V and 3 bases at J, with 14 bases between. Germline CDR1 SGHNT, CDR2 YYREEE (reference sequence). The CDR3 sequence is 15 residues long. CDR3 DNA, as far as it was read: TGTGCCAGCAGCTTAAACAGGGTTAGGGACACTGAA. As protein: CASSLNRVRDTE. The complete CDR3 sequence is CASSLNRVRDTEAFF. Full variable domain (remainder filled in from reference TRBV5-4 and TRBJ1-1): ETGVTQSPTHLIKTRGQQVTLRCSSQSGHNTVSWYQQALGQGPQFIFQYYREEENGRGNFPPRFSGLQFPNYSSELNVNALELDDSALYLCASSLNRVRDTEAFFGQGTRLTVV.

On this clone: The read ends 3 residues early relative to the CDR3; the germline J gene fills the gap. This chain connects TRBV5-1 to TRBJ1-6; perhaps TRBD1 as D (6 bases). The CDR3 is 13 amino acids. Germline V gene lookup returns CDR1 SGHRS and CDR2 YFSETQ. The CDR3 DNA, read in part, is TGCGCCAGCAGCTTGGTGTCAGGGGATACC. Translated: CASSLVSGDT. The full CDR3 sequence reads CASSLVSGDTLHF. Variable domain in full (rest from reference TRBV5-1 and TRBJ1-6): KAGVTQTPRYLIKTRGQQVTLSCSPISGHRSVSWYQQTPGQGLQFLFEYFSETQRNKGNFPGRFSGRQFSNSRSEMNVSTLELGDSALYLCASSLVSGDTLHFGNGTRLTVT.

CDR3 amino acids: CASRLSGTVNEKLFF. Incomplete CDR3 DNA: TGTGCCAGCAGATTGTCCGGGACAGTTAATGAAAAA. V usage is TRBV11-1 and J usage is TRBJ1-4, with 7 positions matching TRBD1. Read sequence stops 3 residues before the CDR3 end, and the germline J gene provides the missing end. V lost 6 bases to trimming and J lost 4 bases; unmatched junction nucleotides: 8. There are 15 residues in the CDR3. CDR1 is SGHAT and CDR2 is FQDESV in the germline V gene (reference sequence).

Regarding this clone: The read halts 3 residues ahead of the CDR3 end, with the missing end drawn from the germline J gene. The gene calls are TRBV2 and TRBJ1-1; TRBD1 might be the D (5 bases). The CDR3 runs 14 residues. Germline CDR1 is SNHLY and CDR2 is FYNNEI. V gave up 2 bases and J gave up 1 base, with 8 bases separating them. The DNA read from the CDR3 is TGTGCCAGCAGTGAAAGGGGTGGGAACACTGAA. Encoded protein: CASSERGGNTE. The CDR3 in full is CASSERGGNTEAFF.

Comment on this clone: The CDR3 goes on 3 residues after the read ends, and that part is filled in from the germline J gene. V usage is TRBV24-1 and J usage is TRBJ2-3; TRBD1 agrees at 10 bases. Germline CDR1 KGHDR, CDR2 SFDVKD. This CDR3 spans 15 amino acids. The V gene end was trimmed by 3 bases and the J gene end by 3 bases; junction bases not matched to a gene: 2. CDR3 DNA (partial): TGTGCCACCAGTGATCCGGACAGGGGGACAGATACG. It translates to CATSDPDRGTDT. The entire CDR3 protein is CATSDPDRGTDTQYF.

About this clone itself: From the germline J gene comes the end of the CDR3, since the read stops 3 residues before it. V and J are TRBV20-1 and TRBJ2-7, with D possibly matching TRBD1 (6 bases). The germline V gene encodes CDR1 DFQATT and CDR2 SNEGSKA (reference sequence). The CDR3 contains 16 residues. Trimming removed 0 bases at V and 5 bases at J, with 20 bases between. The CDR3 DNA, read in part, is TGCAGTGCTAGAGATAGAGGGGGACCAAGACCTAACGAG. This codes for CSARDRGGPRPNE. The full CDR3 protein reads CSARDRGGPRPNEQYF.

A remark on this clone: Read coverage stops 3 residues before the CDR3 terminus; the germline J gene supplies the remainder. The genes are TRBV11-2 and TRBJ2-1, with D possibly matching TRBD2 (6 bases). CDR3 length equals 15 residues. Trimming stripped 4 bases from V and 4 bases from J, with 14 bases between. Germline loops: CDR1 SGHAT, CDR2 FQNNGV. The sequenced CDR3 bases are TGTGCCAGCAGCTGGGGATTAGCGGAGTACAATGAG. As protein: CASSWGLAEYNE. The full CDR3 is CASSWGLAEYNEQFF.

Remarks on this clone: With the read ending 3 residues before the CDR3 end, the germline J gene is used to fill in that end. The chain combines TRBV11-3 with TRBJ2-2, with D perhaps TRBD1 (6 bases). This CDR3 has 12 residues. Germline V gives CDR1 SGHNT, CDR2 YENEEA. CDR3 in amino acids: CASSSIRGLLFF. The part of the CDR3 DNA that was read is TGTGCCAGCAGCTCGATCAGGGGTTTG.

On this clone itself: Coverage ceases 3 residues before the CDR3 finishes, and the germline J gene fills in the end. The gene calls are TRBV19 and TRBJ2-1; the match to TRBD2 covers 9 bases. Germline V gene lookup returns CDR1 LNHDA and CDR2 SQIVND (reference sequence). The junction had 9 bases not matched to a gene; V was cut back by 6 bases and J by 6 bases. CDR3 length: 15 amino acids. The sequenced CDR3 bases are TGTGCCAGTAGGATGGGACTAGCAGCTCCCAATGAG. Amino acids: CASRMGLAAPNE. The whole CDR3 protein reads CASRMGLAAPNEQFF.

For this clone: The observed sequence ends 3 residues before the CDR3 terminus, with the missing tail filled in from the germline J gene. The V call is TRBV6-1, the J call TRBJ2-1; tentatively, D is TRBD2 (6 bases). Germline V gene sequence: CDR1 MNHNS, CDR2 SASEGT. There are 15 residues in the CDR3. V lost 4 bases and J lost 8, with 18 bases in between. The CDR3: CASSGRDWDVDEQFF. The DNA read from the CDR3 is TGTGCCAGCAGTGGACGGGACTGGGACGTCGATGAG.